The entry below gives a single T cell receptor beta chain sequence along with its context. Its specific antigen is unknown. This entry comes from a study of cytomegalovirus exposure and HLA in healthy donors (dated 2017 in TCRdb). A note on the overall study: According to an earlier analysis of 587 of the donors, about 179 million T cells yielded 90 million to 130 million unique TCR beta sequences and 276 Gb of sequence data. An early release that covered several hundred HLA-typed donors contained 300 to 350 gigabases of sequencing data and 65 million to 100 million unique TCR sequences. Among the roughly 430 genotyped donors, around 81% belonged to the genetic ancestry cluster associated with self-reported Caucasian donors. The aim of the study was to test whether cataloging public T cell receptors could identify signatures of past pathogen exposure. The study profiled the T cell repertoires of around 700 subjects by immunosequencing and related them to cytomegalovirus serostatus. Besides the first cohort of some 670 subjects, a separate validation cohort made up of 120 different subjects was used. To predict cytomegalovirus infection status, the study combined high-throughput TCR immunosequencing, statistical association of individual TCRs with disease status, and machine learning. To study patterns of TCR occurrence, a later analysis re-analyzed previously published TCR beta repertoires from 700 or so donors and added high-resolution HLA genotyping. The later analysis used no new phenotypic data to find candidate immune exposures, relying instead on TCR beta sequences and their occurrence across donors. An earlier analysis of roughly 580 of the donors used high-throughput TCR beta sequencing to judge whether each TCR beta V gene segment behaved as functional or pseudogenic. Donor age, sex, ethnicity and CMV serostatus were compiled together with the repertoire data. A later genetic analysis took genome-wide SNP genotypes for about 55% of the roughly 700 donors and used that subset as a discovery cohort. All discovery cohort repertoires had been generated on a single sequencing platform. HLA typing included class I and class II loci at four-digit resolution. The number of donors typed differed by locus, with about 629-630 for A, B, C, DRB1 and DQB1, over 500 for DQA1, over 600 for DPA1, and 450 to 480 for DPB1. Because of strong linkage in the cohort, roughly five DR-DQ haplotypes were treated as single units for association and clustering. Across approximately 420 genotyped donors of the cohort, an average of roughly 250,000 unique TCR beta nucleotide sequences per donor were sequenced, and 15% to 20% of those sequences were non-productive. What the authors observed across the whole study: Because counts were too low, approximately 15 rarely observed V segments, including chromosome 9 orphons, were excluded from the earlier analysis of 587 of the donors. Because some donors lacked HLA typing at each locus, the association tests relied only on the typed subset. Strong co-occurrence of HLA alleles, especially DR and DQ, made assigning TCR associations to individual alleles difficult. Several of the top co-occurrence clusters appeared to be linked to parvovirus B19, influenza, CMV and Epstein-Barr virus, according to a later analysis. A further reported finding was that TCR beta sequences accurately predicted the HLA-A and HLA-B alleles for most subjects in the first cohort. In a later analysis, HLA-associated TCR beta chains showed more clonal expansion and lower generation probabilities than non-associated chains that were equally common. A group of highly shared sequence variants was considered likely to be a technical artifact of the sequencing pipeline. Correlated functional status among segregating V segments might be attributable to linkage disequilibrium, but an unknown experimental factor could not be ruled out. The authors suggested that the approach could potentially be extended to other disease states and immunological phenotypes. Most TCR sequences were observed very rarely across donors, whereas some public TCRs were present in many individuals. Presence/absence analyses assumed roughly uniform sequencing depth across donors, an assumption that may not hold. A later genetic analysis associated a missense DCLRE1C variant with V-gene and J-gene trimming of TCR beta chains, and an independent cohort replicated the association. In an earlier analysis of 587 of the donors, most TCR beta V segments appeared in productive rearrangements about 90% or about 30% of the time, broadly matching IMGT annotations. The study listed 170 or so TCR beta chains as associated with cytomegalovirus. In a later analysis, most CMV-associated TCR beta chains were found to appear HLA-restricted, with HLA associations seemingly driven largely by CMV exposure. A later genetic analysis reported fewer N-insertions in productive TCRs among donors in an Asian-associated ancestry cluster than the approximately 700-donor mean. In a later analysis, around 15,000 TCR beta sequences were associated with specific HLA alleles at a false discovery rate of 0.05. The classifier was reported to diagnose cytomegalovirus status with high specificity and sensitivity in both the original cohort and the validation cohort. Immune exposure information for the cohort was limited to CMV serostatus. In a later analysis, the rate of TCR association differed among HLA loci, with DRB1 alleles having the most associated TCRs and HLA-C alleles having the fewest. A few of the identified cytomegalovirus-associated TCR beta chains were confirmed in vitro to be specific for cytomegalovirus antigens. The cohort was sequenced for TCR beta chains only, and without alpha or paired-chain data the features that could be detected were limited.

The cohort was made up of about 610 healthy bone marrow donors. Cohort members were all nominally healthy when sampled, although unrecorded immune exposures were likely present. The donor was CMV seropositive and belonged to the group of 250 to 350 seropositive cohort members. Every donor gave a peripheral blood sample, and the peripheral blood mononuclear cells from that sample were used for TCR beta sequencing. The Qiagen DNeasy Blood Extraction Kit was used to extract genomic DNA from the blood cell samples. Library method: the immunoSEQ multiplex PCR assay. The multiplex PCR relied on a mix of 60 forward primers for TCR Vbeta segments and 13 reverse primers for TCR Jbeta segments. The CDR3 region of rearranged TCR beta genes was amplified from genomic DNA with a multiplex PCR assay. Amplified TCR beta libraries were sequenced as 87-base-pair reads on the Illumina HiSeq System. The authors' analysis ran thus. Across the roughly 670 repertoires, a later analysis counted 75 million to 90 million unique TCR beta chains, around 10 million of which were shared by at least two donors. A nearest-neighbor algorithm error-corrected the raw reads and collapsed the reads into unique sequences, merging closely related sequences to remove PCR and sequencing errors. To assign V, D and J gene segments, CDR3 sequences were aligned to IMGT reference sequences. For a sequence to be retained, a match of at least six nucleotides was required to both a V gene segment and a J gene segment. A rearrangement was called productive if the CDR3 had no stop codons and remained in frame with V and J, and every other rearrangement was called non-productive. CDR3 was defined by IMGT convention, running from the second conserved V-encoded cysteine to the conserved J-encoded phenylalanine. Sequences without an unambiguous match to a single V gene segment were excluded from the earlier analysis of approximately 560 of the donors. An earlier analysis of under 750 of the donors called V segments functional above 56.7% productive rearrangements and segregating when the between-donor standard deviation exceeded 5%. A statistical classification framework was built for diagnosing cytomegalovirus status from the catalog of TCR beta chain sequences. In a later analysis, V and J genes were assigned by comparing TCR nucleotide sequences against IMGT/GENE-DB human TR gene sequences. The TCRdist pipeline was used in a later analysis to assign CDR3 sequences and most-parsimonious VDJ recombination scenarios. In a later analysis, each TCR beta chain was defined by its CDR3 amino acid sequence together with its V-gene family, and reads lacking a unique V-gene family were excluded. As a way to deal with suspected cross-contamination and a sequencing artifact, a later analysis dropped 450 to 600 nucleotide sequences that were highly shared and had low generation probability. In a later analysis, a clonal expansion index for each public chain was calculated from normalized within-repertoire ranks of inferred template counts. In a later analysis, generation probabilities were computed with a VDJ recombination model fitted to out-of-frame rearrangements, and the resulting probabilities were checked against IGoR. Hypergeometric tests were used in a later analysis to score TCR-TCR, TCR-HLA and TCR-CMV co-occurrence, with a repertoire-size bias correction applied to the TCR pairs. To estimate false discovery rates, a later analysis permuted the HLA or CMV assignments 20 times. In a later analysis, co-occurring TCRs were grouped with DBSCAN, and TCRdist sequence similarity was added when clustering was performed within HLA-allele-positive subsets. Repertoires with fewer than 30,000 or more than 120,000 public chains were left out of co-occurrence clustering, as were five repertoires with anomalous nucleotide sharing. Here the immuneACCESS table is served through TCRdb, limited to in-frame sequences with V and J called. Missing clones are a known gap in these copies; in checked studies unresolved V genes cover under half, and the rest lacks a known reason. V and J calls and clone size are as listed in that table; D and trimming were resolved from the DNA. The sample table on file contains tens of thousands of clones. The ten largest make up around 3.8% of the sample.

The material sequenced was PBMCs. This clonotype was obtained from a female donor in good health and CMV-seropositive.

DNA sequence: TGTGCCAGCAGTGAAGCGGGGGACAGCCACTATGGCTACACCTTC. This sequence encodes CASSEAGDSHYGYTF. This chain joins TRBV6-1 to TRBJ1-2; 7 junctional bases match TRBD1. Its CDR3 holds 15 amino acids, cysteine through phenylalanine. Only the CDR3 DNA is retained, 45 bases long and in frame from the first base. The germline V gene specifies MNHNS as CDR1 and SASEGT as CDR2. Clipping removes 0 bases from V and 3 bases from J, with 4 as the unmatched junction base count.